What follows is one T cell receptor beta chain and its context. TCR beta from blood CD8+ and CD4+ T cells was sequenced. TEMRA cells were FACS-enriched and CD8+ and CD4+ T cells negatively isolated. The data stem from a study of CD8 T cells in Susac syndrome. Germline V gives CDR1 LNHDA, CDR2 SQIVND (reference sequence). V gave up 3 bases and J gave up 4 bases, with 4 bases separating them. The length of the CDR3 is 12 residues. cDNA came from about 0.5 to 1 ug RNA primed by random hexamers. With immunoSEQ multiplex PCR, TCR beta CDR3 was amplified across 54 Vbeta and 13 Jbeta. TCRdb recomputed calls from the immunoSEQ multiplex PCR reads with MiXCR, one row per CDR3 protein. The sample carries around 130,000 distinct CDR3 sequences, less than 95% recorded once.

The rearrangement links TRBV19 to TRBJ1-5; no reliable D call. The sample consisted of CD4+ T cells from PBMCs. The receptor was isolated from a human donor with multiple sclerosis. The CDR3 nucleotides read TGTGCCAGTAGTATCCAAAATCAGCCCCAGCATTTT. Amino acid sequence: CASSIQNQPQHF.